The 19 T cell receptor beta chains presented below share a single source sample, sequenced in a study of monozygotic twins with cystic fibrosis. This table comes from immunoSEQ multiplex PCR, and its TCRdb copy is limited to in-frame clones, with some not included. The sample holds about 36,000 clones; about 87% are singletons and the top ten take under 2%. The sample taken for sequencing was blood. The source is a girl aged 2-9 years with cystic fibrosis.

The chain links TRBV11-2 to TRBJ1-1, with D unclear. V lost 0 bases to trimming and J lost 3 bases, with 5 bases between them. CDR1 SGHAT and CDR2 FQNNGV come from the germline V gene. The CDR3 runs to 13 residues. Written as DNA, the CDR3 is TGTGCCAGCAGCTTAGACCCTGACACTGAAGCTTTCTTT. This encodes CASSLDPDTEAFF.

This chain uses TRBV13 with TRBJ2-5; D remains ambiguous. The CDR3 consists of 14 residues. Germline V gives CDR1 PRHDT, CDR2 FYEKMQ (reference sequence). Trimming took 5 bases from V and 0 from J, leaving 10 bases between them. The CDR3, as DNA: TGTGCCAGCAGCAAGACGAGCTACCAAGAGACCCAGTACTTC. Its protein product is CASSKTSYQETQYF.

The chain carries TRBV21-1 and TRBJ1-1. TRBV21-1 is deemed a pseudogene. The CDR3 is 13 residues long. The CDR3 here is CASSSSPRGEAFF. CDR3 nucleotide sequence: TGTGCCAGCAGCTCTTCGCCCCGGGGGGAGGCTTTCTTT.

The CDR3 bases are TGCGCCAGCAGCCAAGTTTGGCATGGTCCAGGGTGGGATAGCAATCAGCCCCAGCATTTT. Its translation: CASSQVWHGPGWDSNQPQHF. This sequence joins TRBV4-3 and TRBJ1-5; the D gene is possibly TRBD1 (5 bases). Trimming cost V 1 base and J 0 bases, with 22 bases left between them. CDR3 length equals 20 residues. From germline, CDR1 is LGHNA and CDR2 YSLEER.

V usage is TRBV6-5 and J usage is TRBJ2-7; the D gene is possibly TRBD1 (6 bases). The CDR3 has 14 amino acids. V lost 6 bases and J 3 bases, leaving 15 bases between the germline ends. Germline V gene data show CDR1 as MNHEY and CDR2 as SVGAGI. CDR3 in DNA: TGTGCCAGCAGCCGATATCAGGGGTTCTACGAGCAGTACTTC. This translates into CASSRYQGFYEQYF.

The J gene is TRBJ1-1, the V gene TRBV7-2; D might be TRBD1 (6 bases). This CDR3 comprises 15 residues. The germline gives CDR1 SGHTA, CDR2 FQGNSA. Trimming took 6 bases from V and 5 from J, leaving 19 bases between them. The CDR3 sequence is CASREQGTPRTEAFF. The CDR3 DNA sequence: TGTGCCAGCAGGGAACAGGGTACCCCCAGAACTGAAGCTTTCTTT.

V gene TRBV30 combines with J gene TRBJ2-1, with no clear D. The CDR3 is 12 residues long. V lost 0 bases, J lost 9 bases, and 9 bases lay in between. Germline CDR1 reads GTSNPN; CDR2 reads SVGIG (reference sequence). CDR3 protein: CAWSVFRTEQFF. In DNA, the CDR3 is TGTGCCTGGAGTGTATTCCGTACTGAGCAGTTCTTC.

This clone was seen once. The chain combines TRBV4-1 with TRBJ1-1; a weak D match, TRBD1 (6 bases). V was clipped by 3 bases and J by 3 bases, with 17 bases between them. There are 16 residues in the CDR3. Germline CDR1 reads MGHRA; CDR2 reads YSYEKL. DNA of the CDR3: TGCGCCAGCAGCCAGGCACAAGGGGGGCATGACACTGAAGCTTTCTTT. Its protein product is CASSQAQGGHDTEAFF.

The DNA for the CDR3 is TGTGCCAGCAGCCAACTCGCGAGCTCCTATAATTCACCCCTCCACTTT. As protein: CASSQLASSYNSPLHF. The rearrangement links TRBV6-6 to TRBJ1-6; D unresolved. V lost 6 bases and J lost 0, with 12 bases in between. The germline V gene has CDR1 MNHNY and CDR2 SVGAGI (reference sequence). The CDR3 is 16 amino acids.

This chain uses TRBV4-2 with TRBJ2-3, with TRBD2 as a possible D gene (5 bases). V lost 1 base and J 0 bases, leaving 11 bases between the germline ends. This CDR3 is built from 16 residues. Germline CDR1 reads LGHNA; CDR2 reads YNFKEQ. The DNA of the CDR3 is TGTGCCAGCAGCCAAGCCCCGGGATTTAGCACAGATACGCAGTATTTT. Translating it yields CASSQAPGFSTDTQYF.

The chain is built from TRBV13 and TRBJ1-2; perhaps TRBD1 as D (5 bases). The germline CDR1 and CDR2 sequences are PRHDT and FYEKMQ (reference sequence). CDR3 size: 15 residues. Trimming cost V 3 bases and J 8 bases, with 19 bases left between them. CDR3 nucleotides: TGTGCCAGCAGCTTTAGGGGACTAGGGTCCGCCGGCTACACCTTC. Translation gives CASSFRGLGSAGYTF. The full variable domain, in which reference TRBV13 and TRBJ1-2 provide the parts outside the CDR3, is AAGVIQSPRHLIKEKRETATLKCYPIPRHDTVYWYQQGPGQDPQFLISFYEKMQSDKGSIPDRFSAQQFSDYHSELNMSSLELGDSALYFCASSFRGLGSAGYTFGSGTRLTVV.

The CDR3 sequence is CASSLTPPGGAYSYEQYF. CDR3 DNA sequence: TGTGCCAGCAGCTTAACCCCCCCGGGGGGGGCCTACTCCTACGAGCAGTACTTC. This chain connects TRBV7-2 to TRBJ2-7, with TRBD2 matching over 8 bases. Germline assignment: CDR1 SGHTA and CDR2 FQGNSA. The V and J ends lost 2 bases and 0 bases, in that order; junction bases with no gene match: 12. The CDR3 extends over 18 amino acids.

The chain couples TRBV6-5 to TRBJ1-1; 9 bases are a match to TRBD1. Germline-derived CDR1 and CDR2 are MNHEY and SVGAGI. The CDR3 is made up of 15 amino acids. J was trimmed by 1 base and V by 2 bases; bases with no gene match: 2. The CDR3 DNA reads as TGTGCCAGCAGTTACGACAGGGGGAAGAACACTGAAGCTTTCTTT. Amino acid sequence: CASSYDRGKNTEAFF.

This clone was recorded a few times. One end of the junction is discordant with germline, which a read error may explain. Other DNA sequences in this sample translate to the same CDR3. This chain connects TRBV19 to TRBJ1-1; tentative D call: TRBD1 (5 bases). CDR1 and CDR2 from the germline V gene are LNHDA and SQIVND (reference sequence). The CDR3 spans 13 residues. Here the CDR3 DNA reads TGTGCAAGTAGTCAGGGCCGTAACACTGAAGCTTTCTTT. This gives the protein CASSQGRNTEAFF.

This chain connects TRBV7-2 to TRBJ2-5; 11 bases agree with TRBD2. In germline, CDR1 is SGHTA, CDR2 FQGNSA. This CDR3 comprises 16 residues. V lost 1 base to trimming and J lost 3 bases; unmatched junction nucleotides: 4. CDR3 nucleotide sequence: TGTGCCAGCAGCTTAGGGCTAGCGGGGGGAGAAGAGACCCAGTACTTC. This sequence encodes CASSLGLAGGEETQYF.

This sequence joins TRBV4-1 and TRBJ1-1; D remains unclear. V lost 4 bases and J 6 bases, leaving 15 bases between the germline ends. The CDR3 is 14 amino acids. Germline V gene lookup returns CDR1 MGHRA and CDR2 YSYEKL. The chain's CDR3 is CASSRAALDAEAFF. In DNA, the CDR3 is TGCGCCAGCAGCCGGGCAGCTTTGGACGCTGAAGCTTTCTTT.

The chain has TRBV9 and TRBJ2-1; weak D call: TRBD2 (8 bases). V was pared by 0 bases and J by 3 bases, with 16 bases between. The CDR3 extends over 17 amino acids. Germline assignment: CDR1 SGDLS and CDR2 YYNGEE. The CDR3 DNA follows: TGTGCCAGCAGCGTAGATAGCGGGACAGAGTACTACAATGAGCAGTTCTTC. Protein product: CASSVDSGTEYYNEQFF.

This clone was recorded once. J is TRBJ2-7 and V is TRBV7-2; 10 nucleotides agree with TRBD2. V gave up 5 bases and J gave up 1 base; unmatched junction bases: 8. This CDR3 contains 16 residues. Germline V gene data show CDR1 as SGHTA and CDR2 as FQGNSA. In DNA form, the CDR3 reads TGTGCCAGCAGCCCTCATAGCGGGGGGTGGTCCTACGAGCAGTACTTC. This translates into CASSPHSGGWSYEQYF.

V usage is TRBV18 and J usage is TRBJ1-1, with a possible D match to TRBD1 (6 bases). The CDR3 has 15 amino acids. Per the germline V gene, CDR1 is KGHSH and CDR2 is LQKENI. V lost 3 bases to trimming and J lost 4 bases, with 15 bases between them. In nucleotides, the CDR3 is TGTGCCAGCTCACCCTACAGGGCCGTAGGCACTGAAGCTTTCTTT. It yields the protein CASSPYRAVGTEAFF.